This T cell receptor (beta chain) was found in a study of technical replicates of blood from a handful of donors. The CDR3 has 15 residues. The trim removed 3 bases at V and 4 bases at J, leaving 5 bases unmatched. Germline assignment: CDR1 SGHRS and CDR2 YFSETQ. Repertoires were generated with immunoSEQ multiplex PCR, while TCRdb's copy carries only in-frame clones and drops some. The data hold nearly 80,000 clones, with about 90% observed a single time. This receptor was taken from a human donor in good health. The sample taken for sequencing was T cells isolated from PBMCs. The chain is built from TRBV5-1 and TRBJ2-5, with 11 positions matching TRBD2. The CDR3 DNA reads TGCGCCAGCAGCTGGGGTAGCGGGAGGGCAGAGACCCAGTACTTC. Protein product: CASSWGSGRAETQYF.